This T cell receptor beta chain was captured by sequencing in a study of T cells in Graves' hyperthyroidism and ophthalmopathy. V dropped 0 bases and J dropped 5 bases, with 17 bases sitting between them. The germline gives CDR1 DFQATT, CDR2 SNEGSKA (reference sequence). The CDR3 spans 16 residues. Ophthalmopathy patients showed a Clinical Activity Score of at least 3, NOSPECS grade of at least 4 and duration under 3 months. Researchers barred patients who had uncontrolled infection, other autoimmune disease, pregnancy or lactation. The diagnostic basis comprised clinical symptoms, serum thyroxine and TRAb, thyroid ultrasound and orbital computed tomography. The investigators amplified TCR beta CDR3 regions from RNA transcripts. HTBI primers were employed in a first-round RT-PCR of the TCR CDR3. TCRdb called the multiplex PCR reads again in MiXCR, with one record for every CDR3 protein. This sample has more than 300,000 distinct CDR3 sequences, with about 14% found just once.

This clonotype appeared many times. Sequencing input: blood. This chain connects TRBV20-1 to TRBJ1-5; D unresolved. The clonotype was recovered from a woman younger than 45 with Graves' ophthalmopathy. For the CDR3, the DNA is TGCAGTGCTAGAGATCTAGATAGGGTTCATGATCAGCCCCAGCATTTT. This codes for CSARDLDRVHDQPQHF.